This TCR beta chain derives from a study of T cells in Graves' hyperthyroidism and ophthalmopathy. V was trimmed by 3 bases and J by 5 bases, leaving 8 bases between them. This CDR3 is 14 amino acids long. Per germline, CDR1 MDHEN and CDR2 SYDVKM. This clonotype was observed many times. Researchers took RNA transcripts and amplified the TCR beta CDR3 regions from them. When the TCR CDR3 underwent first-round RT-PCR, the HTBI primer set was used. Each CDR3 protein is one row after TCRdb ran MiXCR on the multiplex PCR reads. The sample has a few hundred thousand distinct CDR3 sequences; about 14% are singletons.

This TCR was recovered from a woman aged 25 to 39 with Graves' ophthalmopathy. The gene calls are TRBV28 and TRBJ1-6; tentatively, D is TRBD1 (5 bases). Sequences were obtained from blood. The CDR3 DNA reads TGTGCCAGCAGTTTTGGACAAAATAATTCACCCCTCCACTTT. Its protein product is CASSFGQNNSPLHF. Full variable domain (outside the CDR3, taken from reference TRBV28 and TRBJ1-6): DVKVTQSSRYLVKRTGEKVFLECVQDMDHENMFWYRQDPGLGLRLIYFSYDVKMKEKGDIPEGYSVSREKKERFSLILESASTNQTSMYLCASSFGQNNSPLHFGNGTRLTVT.